What follows are 20 T cell receptor beta chains derived from one specimen sequenced in a study of blood T cell repertoires in COVID-19. Some clones are missing from TCRdb's copy, which holds only in-frame ones; the method was immunoSEQ multiplex PCR. The sample yields under 120,000 clones, under 80% seen once. Sequenced: peripheral blood. The receptors here all came from a man in his 70s with active or convalescent COVID-19.

Here the CDR3 DNA reads TGTGCCAGCAGCCCCGGACTAGCGGGGGGAGGATACGAGCAGTACTTC. Protein: CASSPGLAGGGYEQYF. This rearrangement joins TRBV5-6 to TRBJ2-7; 14 positions match TRBD2. J was trimmed by 4 bases and V by 4 bases; bases with no gene match: 7. Per the germline V gene, CDR1 is SGHDT and CDR2 is YYEEEE. There are 16 residues in the CDR3.

The V gene is TRBV10-1, the J gene TRBJ1-1; weak D call: TRBD1 (6 bases). The germline V gene has CDR1 WNHNN and CDR2 SYGVQD (reference sequence). Deletions cut 6 bases from V and 7 bases from J, with 18 bases between. The CDR3 has 14 amino acids. CDR3 DNA sequence: TGCGCCAGCAGAGCCGGGGCAGGGGAAGGTGAAGCTTTCTTT. This sequence encodes CASRAGAGEGEAFF.

This chain joins TRBV6-5 and TRBJ1-2; TRBD1 matches at 11 bases. From germline, CDR1 is MNHEY and CDR2 SVGAGI. The length of the CDR3 is 14 residues. V was clipped by 4 bases and J by 8 bases; unmatched bases: 6. CDR3 in amino acids: CASSSGTGGRGYTF. Written as DNA, the CDR3 is TGTGCCAGCAGTTCCGGGACAGGGGGTCGGGGCTACACCTTC.

The chain uses TRBV7-9 and TRBJ1-5; weak D call: TRBD1 (5 bases). V was shortened by 1 base and J by 3 bases, with 7 bases between the two germline ends. Germline assignment: CDR1 SEHNR and CDR2 FQNEAQ (reference sequence). This CDR3 spans 14 amino acids. For the CDR3, the DNA is TGTGCCAGCAGCTTAGGACAGCACAATCAGCCCCAGCATTTT. As protein: CASSLGQHNQPQHF.

This sequence joins TRBV29-1 and TRBJ1-1, with a tentative D call TRBD1 (5 bases). V was pared by 7 bases and J by 1 base, with 13 bases between. Germline V gives CDR1 SQVTM, CDR2 ANQGSEA. The CDR3 has 13 amino acids. The DNA of the CDR3 is TGCAGCGCGAGTGGGGGGTCGAACACTGAAGCTTTCTTT. Its protein product is CSASGGSNTEAFF.

The CDR3 reads CASSDNRETGELFF. The CDR3 DNA reads as TGTGCCAGCAGCGATAACAGGGAGACCGGGGAGCTGTTTTTT. The chain is built from TRBV7-3 and TRBJ2-2; D is possibly TRBD1 (6 bases). The V gene lost 5 bases and the J gene lost 5 bases, with 12 bases spanning the gap. The germline CDR1 and CDR2 sequences are SGHTA and FQGTGA. The CDR3 has 14 residues.

V usage is TRBV7-9 and J usage is TRBJ2-7; TRBD1 matches at 10 bases. The CDR3 runs 15 residues. From germline, CDR1 is SEHNR and CDR2 FQNEAQ (reference sequence). V lost 4 bases to trimming and J lost 2 bases; unmatched junction nucleotides: 5. CDR3 sequence: CASSSTGTGAYEQYF. CDR3 DNA: TGTGCCAGCAGCTCAACCGGGACAGGGGCCTACGAGCAGTACTTC.

The genes are TRBV29-1 and TRBJ1-1, with D uncertain. With 8 bases removed from V and 0 bases from J, the gap between germline ends came to 4 bases. Per germline, CDR1 SQVTM and CDR2 ANQGSEA. This CDR3 has 10 residues. The chain's CDR3 is CSYLNTEAFF. The CDR3 DNA sequence: TGCAGCTATTTGAACACTGAAGCTTTCTTT.

The table lists this clone with a few counts. The chain is built from TRBV7-3 and TRBJ1-1; D is unresolved. The ends were cut back, 2 bases at V and 0 bases at J, with 7 bases in the middle. Looked up from germline, CDR1 is SGHTA and CDR2 is FQGTGA. The CDR3 loop spans 14 amino acids. CDR3 sequence reads: CASSLPGMNTEAFF. CDR3 DNA: TGTGCCAGCAGCTTACCAGGAATGAACACTGAAGCTTTCTTT.

The chain employs TRBV5-1 and TRBJ2-1, with TRBD2 matching 11 bases. This CDR3 spans 16 amino acids. Losses at the gene ends were 2 bases for V and 0 bases for J; bases not matched to a gene: 1. CDR1 and CDR2 (germline): SGHRS, YFSETQ. The CDR3 nucleotides are TGCGCCAGCAGCTTTACTAGCGGGAGCTCCTACAATGAGCAGTTCTTC. Its protein is CASSFTSGSSYNEQFF.

The gene calls are TRBV9 and TRBJ2-1; D possibly corresponds to TRBD1 (5 bases). Per the germline V gene, CDR1 is SGDLS and CDR2 is YYNGEE. The CDR3 has 16 amino acids. V lost 4 bases and J lost 5, with 19 bases in between. CDR3 in amino acids: CASSFRQLPGNNEQFF. Written as DNA, the CDR3 is TGTGCCAGCAGCTTCAGACAGCTCCCCGGTAACAATGAGCAGTTCTTC.

The gene calls are TRBV29-1 and TRBJ1-1; TRBD1 matches at 9 bases. V trimming: 5 bases; J trimming: 7 bases; junction bases outside the gene matches: 5. The germline gives CDR1 SQVTM, CDR2 ANQGSEA. This CDR3 spans 12 amino acids. CDR3: CSVNRGHGEAFF. The CDR3 bases are TGCAGCGTTAACAGGGGGCACGGTGAAGCTTTCTTT.

The J gene is TRBJ2-3, the V gene TRBV6-5, with 10 positions matching TRBD2. The V and J ends lost 10 bases and 0 bases, in that order; junction bases with no gene match: 7. Per the germline V gene, CDR1 is MNHEY and CDR2 is SVGAGI. This CDR3 is 15 amino acids long. CDR3 region: CATGLAFPSTDTQYF. CDR3 DNA sequence: TGTGCCACGGGACTAGCGTTTCCTAGCACAGATACGCAGTATTTT.

The chain combines TRBV6-1 with TRBJ2-7, with 7 nucleotides matching TRBD1. The trim removed 2 bases at V and 3 bases at J, leaving 4 bases unmatched. CDR3 length: 14 residues. Germline V CDR1 and CDR2: MNHNS, SASEGT. This CDR3 is CASSEWGQHYEQYF. The CDR3 DNA follows: TGTGCCAGCAGTGAATGGGGACAGCACTACGAGCAGTACTTC.

V is TRBV27 and J is TRBJ2-2; 7 bases fit TRBD2. Germline assignment: CDR1 MNHEY and CDR2 SMNVEV (reference sequence). There are 17 residues in the CDR3. With V trimmed by 1 base and J by 1 base, 6 bases remained unmatched. The CDR3: CASSLLGGSGNTGELFF. The DNA for the CDR3 is TGTGCCAGCAGTTTATTGGGGGGGAGCGGGAACACCGGGGAGCTGTTTTTT.

In its sample, this clone was seen once. V is TRBV3-1 (or the pseudogene TRBV3-2) and J is TRBJ2-4; tentative D call: TRBD1 (7 bases). With 0 bases removed from V and 4 bases from J, the gap between germline ends came to 22 bases. The CDR3 is 19 residues long. The germline V gene has CDR1 LGHDT and CDR2 YNNKEL (reference sequence). As DNA, the CDR3 is TGTGCCAGCAGCCAAGATCTGGGCGGGACAGACCAGTCAAAAAACATTCAGTACTTC. Translation: CASSQDLGGTDQSKNIQYF.

This clone was detected a few times. The genes are TRBV10-3 and TRBJ1-1, with 10 positions matching TRBD1. Germline V gives CDR1 ENHRY, CDR2 SYGVKD. This CDR3 comprises 16 residues. The ends lost 4 bases at V and 1 base at J; junction bases unmatched: 6. For the CDR3, the DNA is TGTGCCATCAGTGTCCGGGACAGGGGTCCGAACACTGAAGCTTTCTTT. Its translation is CAISVRDRGPNTEAFF.

The CDR3 coding sequence is TGCGCCAGCAGCCCACAGGGAATGAACACTGAAGCTTTCTTT. Translated: CASSPQGMNTEAFF. The chain combines TRBV5-1 with TRBJ1-1; tentative D call: TRBD1 (6 bases). The length of the CDR3 is 14 residues. Germline lookup yields CDR1 SGHRS and CDR2 YFSETQ. V was cut by 4 bases and J by 0 bases, with 10 bases left in between.

The chain uses TRBV13 and TRBJ2-5, with 10 bases aligning to TRBD2. CDR3 length: 15 residues. Looked up from germline, CDR1 is PRHDT and CDR2 is FYEKMQ (reference sequence). V dropped 5 bases and J dropped 3; count of bases not matched to a gene: 6. CDR3 nucleotide sequence: TGTGCCAGCAGCGCCCCTAGCGGGGGTAAAGAGACCCAGTACTTC. It specifies CASSAPSGGKETQYF.

The chain is built from TRBV5-5 and TRBJ2-5; 11 bases align to TRBD2. CDR3 length equals 14 residues. Germline loops: CDR1 SGHKS, CDR2 YYEKEE (reference sequence). The junction had 2 bases not matched to a gene; V was cut back by 4 bases and J by 3 bases. This CDR3 reads CASSNSGGEETQYF. Here the CDR3 DNA reads TGTGCCAGCAGCAATAGCGGGGGGGAAGAGACCCAGTACTTC.